What follows is one T cell receptor (beta chain) and its context. The germline gives CDR1 SGDLS, CDR2 YYNGEE. Trimming removed 0 bases from V and 4 bases from J, with 8 bases in between. The CDR3 loop spans 14 amino acids. The record originates from a study of technical replicates of blood from a few donors. The data were produced by immunoSEQ multiplex PCR, yet TCRdb's version contains in-frame clones alone and is incomplete. The sample carries 70,000 to 80,000 clones, about 90% recorded once. This rearrangement joins TRBV9 to TRBJ1-3, with D maybe TRBD1 (6 bases). This TCR was recovered from a human donor in good health. The material sequenced was T cells isolated from PBMCs. The CDR3 loop is CASSVGTVGNTIYF. CDR3 coding DNA: TGTGCCAGCAGCGTAGGGACAGTGGGAAACACCATATATTTT.